This T cell receptor beta chain was obtained from a study of T cell responses to AZD1222 COVID-19 vaccine. V lost 1 base to trimming and J lost 2 bases, with 7 bases between them. Germline CDR1 is KGHSH and CDR2 is LQKENI. This CDR3 has 14 amino acids. The study, taken as a whole, reports: Dominant at 160-218 and 743-854, vaccine-associated CD4 TCRs also spanned spike.

Method: immunoSEQ multiplex PCR; TCRdb's copy keeps in-frame clones and lacks some. Of some 56,000 clones in the sample, 75% to 90% were seen once. For this clone: Its antigen remains unknown.

J is TRBJ2-3 and V is TRBV18, with D maybe TRBD1 (5 bases). Sequences were derived from peripheral blood, sampled 28 days after the second AZD1222 dose. This clonotype was sampled from an adult who received the AZD1222 COVID-19 vaccine. CDR3 bases: TGTGCCAGCTCACCACAGGGGAACACAGATACGCAGTATTTT. Protein product: CASSPQGNTDTQYF.